Each of the 29 T cell receptor beta chains below was sequenced from the same sample in a study of T-cell reconstitution after alpha-beta-depleted transplantation in children. The library targeted TCRbeta and was prepared with unique molecular identifiers. MiXCR, applied by TCRdb to the PCR reads, yields one record per CDR3 protein. The data hold 600,000 to 800,000 distinct CDR3 sequences, with around 12% observed a single time. Here the sequenced sample was PBMCs, taken before TCRalphabeta/CD19-depleted stem cell transplant. These receptors all stem from a girl aged 2 to 10 with congenital amegakaryocytic thrombocytopenia, due to receive a stem cell transplant.

This clonotype has a handful of counts. The chain couples TRBV24-1 to TRBJ2-5; D not certain. CDR1 KGHDR and CDR2 SFDVKD come from the germline V gene. V lost 4 bases to trimming and J lost 5 bases, with 13 bases between them. This CDR3 contains 14 residues. The CDR3: CATSDPLVDETQYF. The CDR3 nucleotides are TGTGCCACCAGTGACCCCCTAGTAGACGAGACCCAGTACTTC.

This clonotype was picked up many times. The J gene is TRBJ1-2, the V gene TRBV5-1, with 10 bases identical to TRBD1. After removal of 4 bases from V and 6 bases from J, the junction contained 6 bases not matched to a gene. Looked up from germline, CDR1 is SGHRS and CDR2 is YFSETQ. The CDR3 is 14 amino acids. CDR3 bases: TGCGCCAGCAGCCCGGGACAGGGGAACCATGGCTACACCTTC. This encodes CASSPGQGNHGYTF.

In its sample, this clonotype was seen many times. The chain couples TRBV12-3 or TRBV12-4 to TRBJ2-7; TRBD2 is a possible D gene (5 bases). Trimming left V 3 bases short and J 7 bases short, with 13 bases between. CDR3 length equals 13 residues. The CDR3 nucleotides read TGTGCCAGCAGTTTCTCCGGGGTCGGGGAGCAGTACTTC. The encoded protein is CASSFSGVGEQYF.

This clonotype was seen repeatedly, ten times or more. The J gene is TRBJ2-2, the V gene TRBV10-2; unclear D gene. Trimming took 4 bases from V and 7 from J, leaving 10 bases between them. CDR1 WSHSY and CDR2 SAAADI come from the germline V gene. CDR3 length equals 13 residues. Written as DNA, the CDR3 is TGCGCCAGCAGTGCGACTTGGAACGGGGAGCTGTTTTTT. This translates into CASSATWNGELFF.

The CDR3: CASSQLQPKAETQYF. CDR3 in DNA: TGTGCCAGCAGCCAGTTGCAACCCAAGGCGGAGACCCAGTACTTC. The genes are TRBV14 and TRBJ2-5; D remains unclear. CDR3 length: 15 amino acids. V shed 3 bases and J shed 5 bases, with 16 bases lying between them. CDR1 SGHDN and CDR2 FVKESK come from the germline V gene.

The table lists this clonotype with many counts. The chain combines TRBV5-6 with TRBJ2-6; no clear D gene. The CDR3 covers 13 residues. Trimming stripped 4 bases from V and 0 bases from J, with 2 bases between. Germline V gene data show CDR1 as SGHDT and CDR2 as YYEEEE. The CDR3 loop is CASSDSGANVLTF. The CDR3 DNA sequence: TGTGCCAGCAGCGACTCTGGGGCCAACGTCCTGACTTTC.

The chain recombines TRBV7-9 with TRBJ2-5; TRBD2 matches at 11 bases. The CDR3 is made up of 16 amino acids. V was clipped by 5 bases and J by 3 bases; unmatched bases: 8. The germline CDR1 and CDR2 sequences are SEHNR and FQNEAQ (reference sequence). Here the CDR3 reads CASSPRLAGLEETQYF. DNA for the CDR3: TGTGCCAGCAGCCCCAGACTAGCGGGATTAGAAGAGACCCAGTACTTC.

This clonotype was detected only a few times. The V gene is TRBV9, the J gene TRBJ2-7; D gene uncertain. V was clipped by 2 bases and J by 3 bases, with 9 bases between them. Germline CDR1 reads SGDLS; CDR2 reads YYNGEE. The CDR3 is 13 residues long. This CDR3 reads CASSVGPLYEQYF. The CDR3 DNA reads as TGTGCCAGCAGCGTCGGCCCCCTCTACGAGCAGTACTTC.

Note on this clonotype: The junction does not match germline at one end; this may be a read error. This chain links TRBV6-2 or TRBV6-3 with TRBJ2-5; D call uncertain. The V gene's germline CDR1 is MNHEY and CDR2 SVGEGT. CDR3 size: 12 residues. In nucleotides, the CDR3 is TGTGCCAACAGTTACCCCTTTGAGACCCAGTACTTC. It specifies CANSYPFETQYF.

This clonotype was picked up a small number of times. The J gene is TRBJ2-2, the V gene TRBV12-3 or TRBV12-4, with TRBD2 matching 13 bases. V lost 5 bases and J lost 4; bases outside the gene matches: 13. The CDR3 runs to 19 residues. The CDR3 sequence is CASSPWTSGRLSATGELFF. As DNA, the CDR3 is TGTGCCAGCAGTCCCTGGACTAGCGGGAGACTATCCGCCACCGGGGAGCTGTTTTTT.

The chain employs TRBV5-6 and TRBJ2-3; 8 positions agree with TRBD2. From germline, CDR1 is SGHDT and CDR2 YYEEEE. V gave up 4 bases and J gave up 0 bases; unmatched junction bases: 4. The CDR3 extends over 15 amino acids. The CDR3 is CASSKLAASTDTQYF. The CDR3 DNA reads as TGTGCCAGCAGCAAACTAGCGGCAAGCACAGATACGCAGTATTTT.

This clonotype was detected only a few times. The chain carries TRBV29-1 and TRBJ2-1; 10 nucleotides agree with TRBD1. Germline V gene lookup returns CDR1 SQVTM and CDR2 ANQGSEA. V dropped 4 bases and J dropped 7; count of bases not matched to a gene: 13. The CDR3 has 16 residues. CDR3 region: CSVVGQGVFFRNEQFF. The DNA for the CDR3 is TGCAGCGTTGTCGGACAGGGGGTTTTTTTTAGGAATGAGCAGTTCTTC.

This clonotype was recorded at least ten times. The chain links TRBV12-3 or TRBV12-4 to TRBJ1-1; 8 nucleotides match TRBD1. The CDR3 is made up of 13 amino acids. With 6 bases clipped from V and 4 bases from J, the junction kept 4 bases outside the gene matches. CDR3 sequence (DNA): TGTGCCAGCAGGCCCGACAGGGGCACTGAAGCTTTCTTT. Translating it yields CASRPDRGTEAFF.

This clonotype was observed a handful of times. The gene calls are TRBV7-9 and TRBJ2-5, with D perhaps matching TRBD1 (7 bases). Trimming shortened V by 6 bases and J by 5 bases, and 22 bases separated the two germline ends. Per the germline V gene, CDR1 is SEHNR and CDR2 is FQNEAQ (reference sequence). This CDR3 has 16 residues. CDR3 in DNA: TGTGCCAGCAGGCCAAGCCCGCAGGGGGAGGCGGAGACCCAGTACTTC. It is translated as CASRPSPQGEAETQYF.

This chain connects TRBV7-6 to TRBJ2-7; weak D call: TRBD1 (6 bases). CDR3 length: 16 amino acids. CDR1 SGHVS and CDR2 FNYEAQ come from the germline V gene. Trimming took off 3 bases at V and 2 bases at J, with 17 bases between the two ends. For the CDR3, the DNA is TGTGCCAGCAGCTTGGGCCAGGGGTCAGTCACCTACGAGCAGTACTTC. Translating it yields CASSLGQGSVTYEQYF.

Ten or more counts support this clonotype. The rearrangement joins TRBV12-3 or TRBV12-4 to TRBJ2-7; 9 nucleotides align to TRBD2. V lost 8 bases to trimming and J lost 1 base; unmatched junction nucleotides: 6. The CDR3 length is 14 residues. Here the CDR3 DNA reads TGTGCCAGCGGACCACTAGCGGGTTCCTACGAGCAGTACTTC. This gives the protein CASGPLAGSYEQYF.

The table lists this clonotype with a few counts. The gene calls are TRBV11-1 and TRBJ2-7, with 7 bases matching TRBD1. V was pared by 3 bases and J by 1 base, with 3 bases of the junction left unmatched. The CDR3 runs 14 residues. The germline CDR1 and CDR2 sequences are SGHAT and FQDESV (reference sequence). The CDR3 DNA follows: TGTGCCAGCAGCTTTACAGGGGCGTCCTACGAGCAGTACTTC. It yields the protein CASSFTGASYEQYF.

This clonotype was picked up a small number of times. The rearrangement joins TRBV5-5 to TRBJ2-7; the D gene is possibly TRBD2 (6 bases). V lost 2 bases, J lost 7 bases, and 16 bases lay in between. The CDR3 spans 14 residues. Germline V gene lookup returns CDR1 SGHKS and CDR2 YYEKEE (reference sequence). DNA of the CDR3: TGTGCCAGCAGCTTTCCTGGGACGGGGGAAGAGCAGTACTTC. It specifies CASSFPGTGEEQYF.

This clonotype has at least ten counts. The rearrangement uses TRBV28 and TRBJ2-7; tentatively, D is TRBD1 (6 bases). Per germline, CDR1 MDHEN and CDR2 SYDVKM. V lost 9 bases to trimming and J lost 2 bases, with 14 bases between them. The CDR3 loop spans 13 amino acids. DNA for the CDR3: TGTGCCAGACTAGTTTACAGGGCCTACGAGCAGTACTTC. This codes for CARLVYRAYEQYF.

This clonotype was observed at least ten times. The V and J genes are TRBV7-9 and TRBJ2-3, with 9 bases identical to TRBD1. This CDR3 is built from 14 residues. The V gene end was trimmed by 6 bases and the J gene end by 7 bases; junction bases not matched to a gene: 8. CDR1 and CDR2 from the germline V gene are SEHNR and FQNEAQ (reference sequence). DNA for the CDR3: TGTGCCAGCAGAAACTGGGACAGGGAGAATACGCAGTATTTT. Residues: CASRNWDRENTQYF.

This clonotype was detected only a few times. The chain combines TRBV15 with TRBJ2-6, with a weak D call TRBD1 (5 bases). The CDR3 extends over 14 amino acids. The V and J ends lost 6 bases and 1 base respectively, with 7 bases between them. Germline V gene data show CDR1 as LNHNV and CDR2 as YYDKDF (reference sequence). This chain's CDR3 is CATSQGSGANVLTF. CDR3 nucleotides: TGTGCCACCAGTCAGGGTTCTGGGGCCAACGTCCTGACTTTC.

This clonotype occurred many times. The chain uses TRBV9 and TRBJ2-3; D is uncertain. CDR1 is SGDLS, CDR2 YYNGEE, per germline. Trimming removed 3 bases at V and 3 bases at J, with 17 bases between. CDR3 length: 16 amino acids. The CDR3 region has the DNA TGTGCCAGCAGCGCCCGACATTCCAGACCGACAGATACGCAGTATTTT. Translating gives CASSARHSRPTDTQYF.

The chain has TRBV5-1 and TRBJ2-7; tentatively, D is TRBD2 (6 bases). Between the trimmed V and J ends, which lost 0 bases and 2 bases, there was a span of 15 bases. Germline CDR1 is SGHRS and CDR2 is YFSETQ. The CDR3 consists of 16 residues. CDR3 amino acids: CASSLALGEVAYEQYF. CDR3 bases: TGCGCCAGCAGCTTGGCCCTTGGGGAGGTCGCCTACGAGCAGTACTTC. The whole variable domain, filled in from reference TRBV5-1 and TRBJ2-7, reads KAGVTQTPRYLIKTRGQQVTLSCSPISGHRSVSWYQQTPGQGLQFLFEYFSETQRNKGNFPGRFSGRQFSNSRSEMNVSTLELGDSALYLCASSLALGEVAYEQYFGPGTRLTVT.

This clonotype was observed a few times. V usage is TRBV7-2 and J usage is TRBJ2-1; D remains ambiguous. CDR1 SGHTA and CDR2 FQGNSA come from the germline V gene. The CDR3 covers 14 residues. The germline V and J ends were trimmed by 5 bases and 6 bases, with 14 bases remaining between them. This CDR3 reads CASSPGLLSNEQFF. In DNA, the CDR3 is TGTGCCAGCAGCCCCGGCCTCCTTTCCAATGAGCAGTTCTTC.

V gene TRBV4-2 combines with J gene TRBJ2-1, with TRBD2 as a possible D gene (6 bases). The length of the CDR3 is 17 residues. Trimming removed 1 base from V and 5 bases from J, with 18 bases in between. Per germline, CDR1 LGHNA and CDR2 YNFKEQ. The CDR3 loop is CASSQGRIEGGDNEQFF. DNA of the CDR3: TGTGCCAGCAGCCAAGGCAGGATTGAGGGAGGCGACAATGAGCAGTTCTTC.

The sample holds a few counts of this clonotype. The rearrangement joins TRBV20-1 to TRBJ1-2, with 7 bases that match TRBD1. The V segment lost 0 bases and the J segment 6 bases; nucleotides outside the gene matches: 10. The CDR3 sequence is 15 residues long. The germline V gene encodes CDR1 DFQATT and CDR2 SNEGSKA (reference sequence). The DNA of the CDR3 is TGCAGTGCTAGAGATCGGGCAGGGGGACGGGATGGCTACACCTTC. The encoded protein is CSARDRAGGRDGYTF.

On this clonotype itself: A read error may explain this, as a much larger clone is one base away. The rearrangement joins TRBV20-1 to TRBJ2-1; weak D call: TRBD2 (6 bases). This CDR3 has 14 residues. V was clipped by 5 bases and J by 3 bases, with 14 bases between them. Germline V gives CDR1 DFQATT, CDR2 SNEGSKA (reference sequence). In DNA form, the CDR3 reads TGCAGTGCTCAACCGGGACTTTTCTACAATGAGCAGTTCTTC. Protein sequence: CSAQPGLFYNEQFF.

The rearrangement joins TRBV7-9 to TRBJ2-5, with unresolved D. Germline V gives CDR1 SEHNR, CDR2 FQNEAQ (reference sequence). The V gene lost 2 bases and the J gene lost 2 bases, with 6 bases spanning the gap. This CDR3 comprises 13 residues. This chain's CDR3 is CASSLRIQETQYF. For the CDR3, the DNA is TGTGCCAGCAGCTTACGGATACAAGAGACCCAGTACTTC.

This clonotype showed up just a few times. This rearrangement joins TRBV3-1 to TRBJ2-6; D not certain. Trimming removed 2 bases from V and 1 base from J, with 6 bases in between. The CDR3 runs 15 residues. The V gene's germline CDR1 is LGHDT and CDR2 YNNKEL (reference sequence). The CDR3 DNA reads as TGTGCCAGCAGCCAACTCCTTTCTGGGGCCAACGTCCTGACTTTC. Translation: CASSQLLSGANVLTF.